This entry lists 13 T cell receptor beta chains sequenced from one sample in a study of OX40 agonist ivuxolimab in advanced cancers. Using immunoSEQ multiplex PCR, the repertoire was profiled, and TCRdb retains in-frame clones only, with some absent. The sample gives tens of thousands of clones, around 85% of which show up once; approximately 26% is in the top ten. The input for sequencing was CD4+ or CD8+ T cells sorted from blood, taken in a trial of the OX40 agonist ivuxolimab. The receptors stem from an adult with an advanced solid tumor such as melanoma, head and neck, liver or kidney cancer.

The gene calls are TRBV9 and TRBJ2-5; D tentatively fits TRBD1 or TRBD2 (5 bases each). Germline CDR1 SGDLS, CDR2 YYNGEE. The CDR3 sequence is 16 residues long. Trimming took 6 bases from V and 5 from J, leaving 23 bases between them. The DNA of the CDR3 is TGTGCCAGCACCTCCATGAGGGGCGCCTACGGGGAGACCCAGTACTTC. This codes for CASTSMRGAYGETQYF. The full variable domain, in which reference TRBV9 and TRBJ2-5 provide the parts outside the CDR3, is DSGVTQTPKHLITATGQRVTLRCSPRSGDLSVYWYQQSLDQGLQFLIQYYNGEERAKGNILERFSAQQFPDLHSELNLSSLELGDSALYFCASTSMRGAYGETQYFGPGTRLLVL.

This chain connects TRBV6-1 to TRBJ2-1, with a possible D match to TRBD2 (5 bases). The CDR3 spans 16 residues. Germline V CDR1 and CDR2: MNHNS, SASEGT. The V end was cut by 4 bases, the J end by 0 bases, with 13 bases between. The DNA of the CDR3 is TGTGCCAGCAGTGCCCAGCGGAGGAGCTCCTACAATGAGCAGTTCTTC. Protein: CASSAQRRSSYNEQFF.

Worth noting for this clone: This same CDR3 is encoded by further DNA sequences in the sample. The chain joins TRBV30 to TRBJ1-5; TRBD1 might be the D (5 bases). The length of the CDR3 is 13 residues. The germline CDR1 and CDR2 sequences are GTSNPN and SVGIG (reference sequence). Trimming took off 3 bases at V and 5 bases at J, with 11 bases between the two ends. Here the CDR3 reads CAWSGGDDQPQHF. For the CDR3, the DNA is TGTGCCTGGAGCGGCGGGGACGATCAGCCCCAGCATTTT.

This clone has a single count. The genes are TRBV4-2 and TRBJ1-5; possible D gene TRBD1, 6 bases. Germline CDR1 and CDR2: LGHNA and YNFKEQ. V was cut by 1 base and J by 0 bases, with 19 bases left in between. The CDR3 loop spans 19 amino acids. This chain's CDR3 is CASSQVTIPRGYSNQPQHF. The DNA for the CDR3 is TGTGCCAGCAGCCAAGTTACAATCCCCAGGGGCTATAGCAATCAGCCCCAGCATTTT.

This clone is a singleton in its sample. The chain employs TRBV6-5 and TRBJ2-7; 8 nucleotides line up with TRBD1. V lost 0 bases and J lost 5; bases outside the gene matches: 6. The length of the CDR3 is 15 residues. The germline gives CDR1 MNHEY, CDR2 SVGAGI. CDR3 residues: CASSYSWGRGHEQYF. DNA for the CDR3: TGTGCCAGCAGTTACTCCTGGGGCAGGGGGCACGAGCAGTACTTC.

This chain's CDR3 is CASSLLGDTEAFF. The CDR3 DNA is TGTGCCAGCAGCCTTTTAGGGGACACTGAAGCTTTCTTT. The chain employs TRBV5-6 and TRBJ1-1; TRBD1 is a possible D gene (5 bases). Germline lookup yields CDR1 SGHDT and CDR2 YYEEEE. V was trimmed by 4 bases and J by 3 bases, leaving 10 bases between them. CDR3 length: 13 amino acids. Full variable domain (missing parts from reference TRBV5-6 and TRBJ1-1): DAGVTQSPTHLIKTRGQQVTLRCSPKSGHDTVSWYQQALGQGPQFIFQYYEEEERQRGNFPDRFSGHQFPNYSSELNVNALLLGDSALYLCASSLLGDTEAFFGQGTRLTVV.

The rearrangement uses TRBV19 and TRBJ2-7; 11 nucleotides agree with TRBD1. J lost 6 bases, V lost 3 bases, and 7 bases had no gene match. This CDR3 contains 15 residues. Germline loops: CDR1 LNHDA, CDR2 SQIVND (reference sequence). This CDR3 reads CASSMISGTGGEQYF. CDR3 DNA sequence: TGTGCCAGTAGTATGATCTCCGGGACAGGGGGCGAGCAGTACTTC. The complete variable domain, with remaining parts taken from reference TRBV19 and TRBJ2-7, reads DGGITQSPKYLFRKEGQNVTLSCEQNLNHDAMYWYRQDPGQGLRLIYYSQIVNDFQKGDIAEGYSVSREKKESFPLTVTSAQKNPTAFYLCASSMISGTGGEQYFGPGTRLTVT.

Only a few counts were recorded for this clone. The chain uses TRBV4-1 and TRBJ2-7; D not certain. Germline V gene lookup returns CDR1 MGHRA and CDR2 YSYEKL. This CDR3 is 16 amino acids long. The V and J ends lost 1 base and 0 bases respectively, with 13 bases between them. CDR3 sequence reads: CASSQANGGTSYEQYF. CDR3 in DNA: TGCGCCAGCAGCCAAGCAAATGGCGGAACCTCCTACGAGCAGTACTTC.

The chain employs TRBV6-5 and TRBJ1-2, with D possibly being TRBD1 (5 bases). The V end lost 2 bases, the J end lost 2 bases, and 12 bases lay between the germline ends. The CDR3 sequence is 15 residues long. Germline lookup yields CDR1 MNHEY and CDR2 SVGAGI. CDR3 bases: TGTGCCAGCAGTTACGACCTGGGGGGAAACTATGGCTACACCTTC. Its translation: CASSYDLGGNYGYTF.

Of note for this clone: Mismatch with germline at one junction end may stem from a read error. V gene TRBV5-6 combines with J gene TRBJ2-7, with TRBD2 as a possible D gene (5 bases). CDR1 and CDR2 from the germline V gene are SGHDT and YYEEEE. The CDR3 is made up of 13 amino acids. The chain's CDR3 is CASSLALGLYSDF. The DNA of the CDR3 is TGTGCCAGCAGCTTGGCCCTAGGACTTTACTCCGACTTC.

The rearrangement uses TRBV28 and TRBJ1-5; 10 bases fit TRBD1. The CDR3 has 14 amino acids. The V gene end was trimmed by 3 bases and the J gene end by 7 bases; junction bases not matched to a gene: 3. Per the germline V gene, CDR1 is MDHEN and CDR2 is SYDVKM. The CDR3 reads CASSFLGQGQPQHF. As DNA, the CDR3 is TGTGCCAGCAGTTTCTTGGGACAGGGGCAGCCCCAGCATTTT.

The gene calls are TRBV7-9 and TRBJ2-3; a weak D match, TRBD2 (6 bases). The V end was cut by 8 bases, the J end by 6 bases, with 15 bases between. In germline, CDR1 is SEHNR, CDR2 FQNEAQ (reference sequence). The CDR3 has 13 residues. CDR3: CASGGPPVDTQYF. The CDR3 DNA reads as TGTGCCAGCGGAGGGCCCCCAGTGGATACGCAGTATTTT. Supplemented by reference TRBV7-9 and TRBJ2-3, the full variable domain reads DTGVSQNPRHKITKRGQNVTFRCDPISEHNRLYWYRQTLGQGPEFLTYFQNEAQLEKSRLLSDRFSAERPKGSFSTLEIQRTEQGDSAMYLCASGGPPVDTQYFGPGTRLTVL.

The V call is TRBV19, the J call TRBJ1-2; TRBD1 agrees at 7 bases. With 5 bases clipped from V and 10 bases from J, the junction kept 10 bases outside the gene matches. Germline CDR1 and CDR2: LNHDA and SQIVND (reference sequence). This CDR3 has 13 amino acids. The chain's CDR3 is CASSLPDRRYYTF. The CDR3 nucleotides are TGTGCCAGTAGTCTCCCGGACAGGCGTTACTACACCTTC. The variable domain in full, with the rest retrieved from reference TRBV19 and TRBJ1-2, is DGGITQSPKYLFRKEGQNVTLSCEQNLNHDAMYWYRQDPGQGLRLIYYSQIVNDFQKGDIAEGYSVSREKKESFPLTVTSAQKNPTAFYLCASSLPDRRYYTFGSGTRLTVV.